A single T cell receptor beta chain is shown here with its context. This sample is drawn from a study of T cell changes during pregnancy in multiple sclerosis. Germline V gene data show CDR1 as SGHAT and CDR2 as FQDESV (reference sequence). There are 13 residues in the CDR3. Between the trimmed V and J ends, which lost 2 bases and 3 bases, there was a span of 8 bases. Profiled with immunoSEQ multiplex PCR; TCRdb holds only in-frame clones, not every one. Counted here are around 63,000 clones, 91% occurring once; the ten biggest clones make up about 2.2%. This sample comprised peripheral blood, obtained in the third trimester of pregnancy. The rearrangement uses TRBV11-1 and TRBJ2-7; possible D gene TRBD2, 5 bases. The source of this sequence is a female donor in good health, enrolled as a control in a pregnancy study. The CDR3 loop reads CASSLPGNYEQYF. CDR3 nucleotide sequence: TGTGCCAGCAGCTTACCGGGAAACTACGAGCAGTACTTC.